The 4 T cell receptor beta chains in this list originate from one sample, sequenced in a study of T cell responses to AZD1222 COVID-19 vaccine. The table came from immunoSEQ multiplex PCR; TCRdb's copy has only in-frame clones and leaves some out. This sample has about 140,000 clones, with 88% found just once. Sample: peripheral blood, taken on day 0 of AZD1222 vaccination. These receptors were obtained from an adult in good health.

The rearrangement joins TRBV19 to TRBJ2-1; TRBD1 is a possible D gene (5 bases). The germline V gene encodes CDR1 LNHDA and CDR2 SQIVND (reference sequence). This CDR3 comprises 15 residues. V lost 1 base and J lost 8, with 15 bases in between. The CDR3 DNA reads TGTGCCAGTAGTATAGCACAGGACCCCGCCCATGAGCAGTTCTTC. Residues: CASSIAQDPAHEQFF.

This clone was seen only a few times. This chain uses TRBV7-2 with TRBJ1-5; D ambiguous. CDR3 length: 13 amino acids. Germline-derived CDR1 and CDR2 are SGHTA and FQGNSA. V dropped 4 bases and J dropped 4 bases, with 8 bases sitting between them. CDR3 bases: TGTGCCAGCAGCTACCCCAATAATCAGCCCCAGCATTTT. It codes for CASSYPNNQPQHF.

The rearrangement links TRBV14 to TRBJ2-5; possibly TRBD2 for D (5 bases). Germline V gene data show CDR1 as SGHDN and CDR2 as FVKESK. The CDR3 runs to 16 residues. V lost 4 bases to trimming and J lost 4 bases, with 19 bases between them. The CDR3 DNA reads as TGTGCCAGCAGCCGAGGGATCGTAGGACGTGGAGAGACCCAGTACTTC. Protein product: CASSRGIVGRGETQYF.

This chain connects TRBV6-5 to TRBJ1-1, with D unclear. Germline CDR1 is MNHEY and CDR2 is SVGAGI. The V gene lost 8 bases and the J gene lost 7 bases, with 20 bases spanning the gap. This CDR3 spans 14 amino acids. The CDR3 DNA reads as TGTGCCAGCGGACGGGATTCCGTCATAAATGAAGCTTTCTTT. Translating it yields CASGRDSVINEAFF.